The entry below gives a single T cell receptor (beta chain) sequence along with its context. Produced via immunoSEQ multiplex PCR; TCRdb's table is partial and in-frame only. The table shows 100,000 to 150,000 clones, with about 90% occurring only once. This CDR3 comprises 15 residues. V was cut by 0 bases and J by 1 base, with 9 bases left in between. From germline, CDR1 is SNHLY and CDR2 FYNNEI. This entry is derived from a study of T cell responses to AZD1222 COVID-19 vaccine. The sample in question was peripheral blood, obtained on day 0 of MenACWY control vaccination. The chain joins TRBV2 to TRBJ1-1; unclear D gene. This sequence originates from an adult in good health. In DNA form, the CDR3 reads TGTGCCAGCAGTGAAGCAAGGCCCGCGAACACTGAAGCTTTCTTT. It yields the protein CASSEARPANTEAFF.